The sequence of this T cell receptor beta chain was determined in a study of blood T cell repertoires in COVID-19 (dated by TCRdb to 2020 to 2021). For the wider study: Samples from collaborators originated in the United States, Italy and Spain and spanned both the acute and convalescent phases of COVID-19. The prospective study material was composed of cDNA or gDNA derived from T cells, B-cell-depleted T cells, or PBMCs. The dataset comprised deeply sampled blood TCRbeta repertoires from subjects exposed to, actively infected with, or recovered from COVID-19. The repertoires were released in a freely available public database intended as a resource for research on the immune response to SARS-CoV-2. Samples came from the ongoing ImmuneRACE study (first 160 participants) plus 1,254 subjects from 6 global collaborators. The sample metadata nearly always contained a de-identified subject ID, COVID-19 status, age in years and sex. Where available, HLA class I and class II types were obtained from metadata supplied by the sample provider rather than from assay-based typing.

The CDR3 starts with the cysteine, ends with the phenylalanine, and has 14 residues. Just CDR3 DNA is preserved here, 42 bases in frame from base 1. V is reduced by 3 bases and J by 14 bases, leaving a spacing of 22 bases between them. From a lookup of the germline V gene, CDR1 and CDR2 are SGDLS and YYNGEE. Beyond this particular receptor, the publication reports: Clinical and demographic metadata were provided uncurated, with the amount varying by source and participant.

Collaborating institutions collected whole blood in K2EDTA tubes following their own protocols. For TCRbeta analysis, collaborator samples were shipped as frozen whole blood, as isolated PBMCs, or as DNA extracted from either sample type. TCRbeta CDR3 regions were amplified from genomic DNA by means of the immunoSEQ Assay, a bias-controlled multiplex PCR. The original methods were these. Nucleated cell counts per sample were estimated from amplification of reference gene primers within the assay. To quantify the absolute abundance of each unique TCRbeta CDR3 rearrangement, sequence reads were collapsed and filtered. For each sample, productive Simpson clonality was calculated by taking the square root of Simpson's diversity index across productive rearrangements. In its TCRdb copy, this immuneACCESS table keeps in-frame sequences only and misses some clones. Where compared with another copy, unresolved V genes explain less than half of these, and the others have no known cause. V and J calls and clone size are given by that table; D and trimming were obtained from the DNA. For this sample the table gives 350,000 to 450,000 clones, of which approximately 81% were detected only once. 3% to 4% of the sample is held by the ten biggest clonotypes.

Of note for this clone: Its antigen is not yet known. The input lacks base qualities; no much larger clone sits a single base away.

The sequence was collected from a woman aged 18-29 years with acute or convalescent COVID-19. Sequencing used peripheral blood. The sequence joins TRBV9 to TRBJ2-3; D gene: possibly TRBD2, on 5 matching bases. Here is the DNA: TGTGCCAGCAGCGACTACGTTCTAGCCGCTCCTCTGTATTTT. Translation gives CASSDYVLAAPLYF.